These T cell receptor beta chains were read from a single sample in a study of shared clonotypes between healthy human individuals. Sequencing was performed with immunoSEQ multiplex PCR; in TCRdb, only in-frame clones are kept and a portion is missing. The sample holds roughly 2 million clones, around 96% seen once. Sequenced sample: naive CD8+ T cells sorted from blood. Receptors originate from a man between 18 and 35 years old in good health. Both conserved end residues are part of each CDR3. The D gene is left open where the match is weak. Some rows mark clone size as missing; the rest say once, few, many or name a class of expanded clone.

v_gene: TRBV29-1; j_gene: TRBJ2-7; d_gene: TRBD2; abundance: -; CDR3nt: TGCAGCGTTAACTTTAGCGGGAGGAGCTCCTACGAGCAGTACTTC; CDR3aa: CSVNFSGRSSYEQYF
v_gene: TRBV7-9; j_gene: TRBJ1-1; d_gene: TRBD1; abundance: once; CDR3nt: TGTGCCAGCAGCCCACAGGGGCTCGTCTACGCTACTTTCTTT; CDR3aa: CASSPQGLVYATFF
v_gene: TRBV19; j_gene: TRBJ2-7; d_gene: -; abundance: -; CDR3nt: TGTGCCAGTAGTCCCGGGGGACAGTACTACGAGCAGTACTTC; CDR3aa: CASSPGGQYYEQYF
v_gene: TRBV5-4; j_gene: TRBJ1-6; d_gene: -; abundance: -; CDR3nt: TGTGCCAGCAGCTTTAGGGCAGGAAATTCACCCCTCCACTTT; CDR3aa: CASSFRAGNSPLHF
v_gene: TRBV28; j_gene: TRBJ2-1; d_gene: -; abundance: -; CDR3nt: TGTGCCAGCAGTCAAGTAGCCACTCTCTACAATGAGCAGTTCTTC; CDR3aa: CASSQVATLYNEQFF
v_gene: TRBV18; j_gene: TRBJ1-4; d_gene: -; abundance: -; CDR3nt: TGTGCCAGCTCACCTTACGGGCCCACACTGAATGAAAAACTGTTTTTT; CDR3aa: CASSPYGPTLNEKLFF
v_gene: TRBV9; j_gene: TRBJ2-2; d_gene: TRBD2; abundance: -; CDR3nt: TGTGCCAGCAGCGTAGAAATTTACGTAGCGGGGGACACCGGGGAGCTGTTTTTT; CDR3aa: CASSVEIYVAGDTGELFF
v_gene: TRBV30; j_gene: TRBJ2-7; d_gene: TRBD1; abundance: -; CDR3nt: TGTGCCTGGTCCAGGGGGAACGAGCAGTACTTC; CDR3aa: CAWSRGNEQYF
v_gene: TRBV4-1; j_gene: TRBJ2-7; d_gene: TRBD1; abundance: -; CDR3nt: TGCGCCAGCAGCCAAGTGACAGGGGGCTCCTACGAGCAGTACTTC; CDR3aa: CASSQVTGGSYEQYF
v_gene: TRBV19; j_gene: TRBJ1-6; d_gene: -; abundance: -; CDR3nt: TGTGCCAGTAGTATTTCAGGACCAACTAATTCACCCCTCCACTTT; CDR3aa: CASSISGPTNSPLHF
v_gene: TRBV29-1; j_gene: TRBJ2-3; d_gene: -; abundance: -; CDR3nt: TGCAGCGTTGACGGGGGAAGCACAGATACGCAGTATTTT; CDR3aa: CSVDGGSTDTQYF
v_gene: TRBV10-2; j_gene: TRBJ2-7; d_gene: -; abundance: -; CDR3nt: TGCGCCACCAGGGGTAGGGAAACCTACGAGCAGTACTTC; CDR3aa: CATRGRETYEQYF
v_gene: TRBV7-2; j_gene: TRBJ1-2; d_gene: -; abundance: -; CDR3nt: TGTGCCAGCAGCTTAGCGGAAAACTATGGCTACACCTTC; CDR3aa: CASSLAENYGYTF
v_gene: TRBV5-1; j_gene: TRBJ1-4; d_gene: TRBD1; abundance: -; CDR3nt: TGCGCCAGCAGCTTGGGACAGGGTGCAACTAATGAAAAACTGTTTTTT; CDR3aa: CASSLGQGATNEKLFF
v_gene: TRBV27; j_gene: TRBJ2-5; d_gene: -; abundance: -; CDR3nt: TGTGCCAGCAGTTTTGGGGGTACTCAAGAGACCCAGTACTTC; CDR3aa: CASSFGGTQETQYF
v_gene: TRBV27; j_gene: TRBJ1-1; d_gene: -; abundance: -; CDR3nt: TGTGCCAGCAGTCTGGGGGCAGGGTCAGGAGGGACTGAAGCTTTCTTT; CDR3aa: CASSLGAGSGGTEAFF
v_gene: TRBV6-5; j_gene: TRBJ2-7; d_gene: -; abundance: -; CDR3nt: TGTGCCAGCAGTTCGGCGGAAAGGACCTACGAGCAGTACTTC; CDR3aa: CASSSAERTYEQYF
v_gene: TRBV30; j_gene: TRBJ2-3; d_gene: -; abundance: -; CDR3nt: TGTGCCTGGAGTTTCGTGGGGGGGCTCACAGATACGCAGTATTTT; CDR3aa: CAWSFVGGLTDTQYF
v_gene: TRBV4-1; j_gene: TRBJ1-1; d_gene: -; abundance: -; CDR3nt: TGCGCCAGCAGCCAAGGAGCTCACGGGGGAGGTCGAGCTTTCTTT; CDR3aa: CASSQGAHGGGRAFF
v_gene: TRBV5-8; j_gene: TRBJ2-2; d_gene: -; abundance: -; CDR3nt: TGTGCCAGCAGCGTAGGACAAGCGAACACCGGGGAGCTGTTTTTT; CDR3aa: CASSVGQANTGELFF
v_gene: TRBV28; j_gene: TRBJ2-1; d_gene: TRBD2; abundance: -; CDR3nt: TGTGCCAGCAGTTCTCCGTTAGCGGGGGCCGAGCAGTTCTTC; CDR3aa: CASSSPLAGAEQFF
v_gene: TRBV7-9; j_gene: TRBJ2-2; d_gene: TRBD2; abundance: -; CDR3nt: TGTGCCAGCAGCCGGACTAGCGGGGGAGCGGCCGGGGAGCTGTTTTTT; CDR3aa: CASSRTSGGAAGELFF
v_gene: TRBV9; j_gene: TRBJ1-1; d_gene: -; abundance: few; CDR3nt: TGTGCCAGCAGCGCCCGGTGGGGTCTTGACACTGAAGCTTTCTTT; CDR3aa: CASSARWGLDTEAFF
v_gene: TRBV6-5; j_gene: TRBJ2-1; d_gene: -; abundance: -; CDR3nt: TGTGCCAGCAGATGGCTAGAGAACAATGAGCAGTTCTTC; CDR3aa: CASRWLENNEQFF
v_gene: TRBV28; j_gene: TRBJ2-7; d_gene: -; abundance: -; CDR3nt: TGTGCCAGCACTTGGACTGTTGGGAGCGAGCAGTACTTC; CDR3aa: CASTWTVGSEQYF
v_gene: TRBV5-6; j_gene: TRBJ2-7; d_gene: TRBD1; abundance: -; CDR3nt: TGTGCCAGCAGCTTAACCGGGACAGGGGACGGAGAGCAGTACTTC; CDR3aa: CASSLTGTGDGEQYF
v_gene: TRBV19; j_gene: TRBJ2-7; d_gene: TRBD1; abundance: once; CDR3nt: TGTGCCAGTCGTCTGACAGGGGGCGAAACTTACGAGCAGTACTTC; CDR3aa: CASRLTGGETYEQYF
v_gene: TRBV2; j_gene: TRBJ2-7; d_gene: -; abundance: -; CDR3nt: TGTGCCAGCAGTGAAGCGGGTGGGGGCCGCAACGAGCAGTACTTC; CDR3aa: CASSEAGGGRNEQYF
v_gene: TRBV13; j_gene: TRBJ1-1; d_gene: TRBD1; abundance: -; CDR3nt: TGTGCCAGTACGCCGGGACAGGGGTCCACTGAAGCTTTCTTT; CDR3aa: CASTPGQGSTEAFF
v_gene: TRBV5-1; j_gene: TRBJ2-1; d_gene: -; abundance: -; CDR3nt: TGCGCCAGCCGGGACACCGACAATGAGCAGTTCTTC; CDR3aa: CASRDTDNEQFF
v_gene: TRBV4-3; j_gene: TRBJ1-2; d_gene: -; abundance: -; CDR3nt: TGCGCCAGCAGCCAGACTAACTATGGCTACACCTTC; CDR3aa: CASSQTNYGYTF
v_gene: TRBV5-1; j_gene: TRBJ1-4; d_gene: -; abundance: -; CDR3nt: TGCGCCAGCAGCTTAACCCCAGGTGATATACTGTTTTTT; CDR3aa: CASSLTPGDILFF
v_gene: TRBV5-1; j_gene: TRBJ2-7; d_gene: TRBD2; abundance: -; CDR3nt: TGCGCCAGCAGCTTGGTACCTAGCGGGGACTTCTACGAGCAGTACTTC; CDR3aa: CASSLVPSGDFYEQYF
v_gene: TRBV6-6; j_gene: TRBJ2-7; d_gene: -; abundance: few; CDR3nt: TGTGCCAGCAGTTATCCGCAGGGTGCATCCTACGAGCAGTACTTC; CDR3aa: CASSYPQGASYEQYF
v_gene: TRBV9; j_gene: TRBJ2-1; d_gene: -; abundance: -; CDR3nt: TGTGCCAGCAGCGGAGACTCGTACAATGAGCAGTTCTTC; CDR3aa: CASSGDSYNEQFF
v_gene: TRBV9; j_gene: TRBJ2-7; d_gene: TRBD2; abundance: -; CDR3nt: TGTGCCAGCAGCGTTGCGGACGGACTAGGCTACGAGCAGTACTTC; CDR3aa: CASSVADGLGYEQYF
v_gene: TRBV6-1; j_gene: TRBJ2-3; d_gene: -; abundance: -; CDR3nt: TGTGCCAGCAAGGCCCAGGGGGATACGCAGTATTTT; CDR3aa: CASKAQGDTQYF
v_gene: TRBV11-2; j_gene: TRBJ2-7; d_gene: -; abundance: -; CDR3nt: TGTGCCAGCAGCTTAGTTCCGCTAACCTACGAGCAGTACTTC; CDR3aa: CASSLVPLTYEQYF
v_gene: TRBV4-3; j_gene: TRBJ2-7; d_gene: -; abundance: -; CDR3nt: TGCGCCAGCAGCCCCGTCTTAGGGGGAGCATTTTACGAGCAGTACTTC; CDR3aa: CASSPVLGGAFYEQYF